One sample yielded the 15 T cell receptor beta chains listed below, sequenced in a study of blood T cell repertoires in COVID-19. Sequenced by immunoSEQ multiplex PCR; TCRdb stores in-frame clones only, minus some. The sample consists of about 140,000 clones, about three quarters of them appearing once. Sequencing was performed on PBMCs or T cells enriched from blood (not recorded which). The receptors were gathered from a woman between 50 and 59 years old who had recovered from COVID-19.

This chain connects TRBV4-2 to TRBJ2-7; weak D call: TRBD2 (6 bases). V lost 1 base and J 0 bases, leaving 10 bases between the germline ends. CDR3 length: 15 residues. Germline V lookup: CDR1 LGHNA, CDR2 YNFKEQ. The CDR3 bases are TGTGCCAGCAGCCAAGCAGAGACTAGCTCCTACGAGCAGTACTTC. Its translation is CASSQAETSSYEQYF.

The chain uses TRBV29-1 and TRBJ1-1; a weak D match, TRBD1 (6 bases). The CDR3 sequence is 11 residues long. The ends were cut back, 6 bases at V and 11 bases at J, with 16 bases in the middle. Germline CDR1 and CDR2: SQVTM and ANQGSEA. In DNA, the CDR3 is TGCAGCGTCCAAACAGGGTTTACGGCTTTCTTT. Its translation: CSVQTGFTAFF.

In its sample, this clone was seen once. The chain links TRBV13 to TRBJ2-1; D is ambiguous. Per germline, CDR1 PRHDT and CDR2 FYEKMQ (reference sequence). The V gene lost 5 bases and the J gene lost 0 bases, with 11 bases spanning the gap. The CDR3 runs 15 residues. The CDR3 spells CASSAPRTSYNEQFF. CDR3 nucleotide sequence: TGTGCCAGCAGCGCCCCGCGAACCTCCTACAATGAGCAGTTCTTC.

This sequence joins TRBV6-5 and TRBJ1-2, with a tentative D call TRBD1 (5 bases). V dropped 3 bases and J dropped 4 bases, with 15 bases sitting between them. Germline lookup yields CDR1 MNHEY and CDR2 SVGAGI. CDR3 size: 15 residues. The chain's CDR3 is CASSYSSGAGYGYTF. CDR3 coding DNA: TGTGCCAGCAGTTATAGTAGCGGGGCGGGCTATGGCTACACCTTC.

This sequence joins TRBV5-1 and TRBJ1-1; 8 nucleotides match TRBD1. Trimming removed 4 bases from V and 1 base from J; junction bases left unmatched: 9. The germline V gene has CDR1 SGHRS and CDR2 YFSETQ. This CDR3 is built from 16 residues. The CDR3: CASSKGQGAQNTEAFF. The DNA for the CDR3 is TGCGCCAGCAGCAAAGGACAGGGCGCGCAGAACACTGAAGCTTTCTTT.

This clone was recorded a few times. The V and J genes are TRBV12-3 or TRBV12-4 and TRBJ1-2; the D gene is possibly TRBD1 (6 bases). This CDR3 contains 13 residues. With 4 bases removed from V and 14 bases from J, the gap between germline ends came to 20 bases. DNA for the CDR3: TGTGCCAGCAGTTCGACAGGCTCCGAAGACGATACCTTC. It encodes CASSSTGSEDDTF.

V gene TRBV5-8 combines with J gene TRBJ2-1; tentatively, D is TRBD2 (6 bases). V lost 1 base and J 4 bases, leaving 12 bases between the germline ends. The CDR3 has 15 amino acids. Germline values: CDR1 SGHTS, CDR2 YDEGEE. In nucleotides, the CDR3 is TGTGCCAGCAGCTTGACGGGAGAACGGTACAATGAGCAGTTCTTC. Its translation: CASSLTGERYNEQFF.

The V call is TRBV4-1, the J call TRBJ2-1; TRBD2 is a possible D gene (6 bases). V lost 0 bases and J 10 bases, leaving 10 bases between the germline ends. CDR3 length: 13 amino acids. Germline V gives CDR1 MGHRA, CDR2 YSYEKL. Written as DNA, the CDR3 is TGCGCCAGCAGCCAAGAGTTGGGGAGGGAGCAGTTCTTC. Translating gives CASSQELGREQFF.

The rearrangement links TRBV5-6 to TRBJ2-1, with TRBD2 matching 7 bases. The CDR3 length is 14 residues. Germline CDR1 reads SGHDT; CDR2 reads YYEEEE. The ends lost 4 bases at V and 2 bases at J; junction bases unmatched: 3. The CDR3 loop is CASSPGTTYNEQFF. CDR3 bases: TGTGCCAGCAGCCCCGGGACTACCTACAATGAGCAGTTCTTC. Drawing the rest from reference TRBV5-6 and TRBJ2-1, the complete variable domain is DAGVTQSPTHLIKTRGQQVTLRCSPKSGHDTVSWYQQALGQGPQFIFQYYEEEERQRGNFPDRFSGHQFPNYSSELNVNALLLGDSALYLCASSPGTTYNEQFFGPGTRLTVL.

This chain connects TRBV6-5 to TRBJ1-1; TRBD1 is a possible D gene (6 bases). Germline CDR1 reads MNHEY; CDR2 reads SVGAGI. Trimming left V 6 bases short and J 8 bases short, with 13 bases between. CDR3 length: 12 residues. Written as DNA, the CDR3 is TGTGCCAGCAGCCGCGACAGGTACGAAGCTTTCTTT. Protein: CASSRDRYEAFF.

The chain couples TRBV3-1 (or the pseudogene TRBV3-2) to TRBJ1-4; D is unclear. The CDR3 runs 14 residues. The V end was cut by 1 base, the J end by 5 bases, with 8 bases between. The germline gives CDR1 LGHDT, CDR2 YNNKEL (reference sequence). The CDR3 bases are TGTGCCAGCAGCCAAGGTATCCAGAATGAAAAACTGTTTTTT. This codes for CASSQGIQNEKLFF.

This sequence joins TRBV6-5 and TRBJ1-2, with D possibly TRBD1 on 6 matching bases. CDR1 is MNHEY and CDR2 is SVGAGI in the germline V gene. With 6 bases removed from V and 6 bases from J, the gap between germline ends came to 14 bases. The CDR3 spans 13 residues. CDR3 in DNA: TGTGCCAGCAGCAGAGCGGGGGGCGATGGCTACACCTTC. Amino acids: CASSRAGGDGYTF.

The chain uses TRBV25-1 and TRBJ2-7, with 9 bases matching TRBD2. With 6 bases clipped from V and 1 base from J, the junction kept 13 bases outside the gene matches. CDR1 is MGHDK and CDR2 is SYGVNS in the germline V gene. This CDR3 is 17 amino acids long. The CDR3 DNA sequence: TGTGCCAGCAGACGATTCCCCACTAGCGGGTTTTCCTACGAGCAGTACTTC. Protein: CASRRFPTSGFSYEQYF.

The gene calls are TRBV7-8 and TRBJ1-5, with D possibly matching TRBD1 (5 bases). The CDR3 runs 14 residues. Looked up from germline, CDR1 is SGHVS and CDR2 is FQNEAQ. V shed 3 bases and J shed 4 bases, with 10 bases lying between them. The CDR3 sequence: CASSLDRGNQPQHF. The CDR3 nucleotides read TGTGCCAGCAGCTTGGATAGGGGTAATCAGCCCCAGCATTTT. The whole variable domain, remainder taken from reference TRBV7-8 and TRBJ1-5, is GAGVSQSPRYKVAKRGQDVALRCDPISGHVSLFWYQQALGQGPEFLTYFQNEAQLDKSGLPSDRFFAERPEGSVSTLKIQRTQQEDSAVYLCASSLDRGNQPQHFGDGTRLSIL.

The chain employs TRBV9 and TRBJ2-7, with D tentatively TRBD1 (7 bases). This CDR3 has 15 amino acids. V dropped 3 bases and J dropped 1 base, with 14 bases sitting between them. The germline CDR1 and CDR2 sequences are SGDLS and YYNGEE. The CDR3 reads CASSAGDSGSYEQYF. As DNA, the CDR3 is TGTGCCAGCAGCGCGGGGGACAGCGGTTCCTACGAGCAGTACTTC.